This TCR beta chain was profiled in a study of blood T cell repertoires in COVID-19 (dated by TCRdb to 2018 to 2020). Study-level background: Samples covering the acute and convalescent phases of COVID-19 were provided by collaborators in the United States, Italy and Spain. The prospective study material was composed of cDNA or gDNA derived from T cells, B-cell-depleted T cells, or PBMCs. Subjects who had been exposed to COVID-19, were actively infected with it, or had recovered from it provided the deeply sampled blood TCRbeta repertoires that made up the dataset. The repertoires were released in a freely available public database intended as a resource for research on the immune response to SARS-CoV-2. Samples came from the ongoing ImmuneRACE study (first 160 participants) plus 1,254 subjects from 6 global collaborators. Sample metadata almost always included a de-identified subject ID, COVID-19 status, age in years and sex. Where HLA class I and class II types were available, the types were taken from metadata supplied by the sample provider, not from assay-based typing.

Each collaborating institution followed its own protocols to collect whole blood in K2EDTA tubes. Collaborator samples were shipped for TCRbeta analysis as frozen whole blood, isolated PBMCs, or DNA extracted from either sample type. The immunoSEQ Assay, a bias-controlled multiplex PCR, was used to amplify TCRbeta CDR3 regions from genomic DNA. The study's processing was this. The number of nucleated cells in each sample was estimated by amplification of reference gene primers within the assay. To quantify the absolute abundance of each unique TCRbeta CDR3 rearrangement, sequence reads were collapsed and filtered. Productive Simpson clonality was computed per sample as the square root of Simpson's diversity index over productive rearrangements. Held by TCRdb, this immuneACCESS table contains in-frame sequences only and omits some clones. Under half of the omission traces to an unresolved V gene where checked; the cause of the rest is unknown. V and J calls and clone size follow that table, whereas D and trimming were derived from the DNA. Present in this sample are a few hundred thousand clones, about 88% of which were seen just once. In total, the top ten clones hold 3.6% of the sample.

Study-wide conclusions, independent of this receptor: How much clinical and demographic metadata was included differed by source and by participant, and the metadata was provided uncurated.

Comment on this clone: It lacks a known antigen. No quality values exist for individual bases; no much larger clone is one base distant.

The source material was peripheral blood. The source is a man between 18 and 35 years old with active or convalescent COVID-19.

Here is the DNA: TGTGCCAGCAGCGTAGCTGGGACAGGTGGATATGGCTACACCTTC. This yields the protein CASSVAGTGGYGYTF. Recombination joined TRBV9 with TRBJ1-2; the central 8 bases match TRBD1. V is cut back by 0 bases and J by 5 bases, with 6 bases in the junction unmatched. Inclusive of the bounding cysteine and phenylalanine, the CDR3 is 15 residues long. Just the 45-base CDR3 DNA is kept, in frame starting at base 1. From a lookup of the germline V gene, CDR1 and CDR2 are SGDLS and YYNGEE.